These 25 T cell receptor beta chains share one sample of origin, sequenced in a study of shared clonotypes between healthy human individuals. Sequencing used immunoSEQ multiplex PCR; TCRdb keeps in-frame clones, though not all of them. The sample has 300,000 to 400,000 clones, about nine tenths seen once; the top ten hold roughly 16%. The material sequenced was memory CD8+ T cells sorted from blood. Subset here: CD45RO+ cells pooled with CCR7-negative TemRA cells. These receptors originate from a man between 18 and 35 years old in good health.

This rearrangement joins TRBV5-6 to TRBJ2-2; D is undetermined. Trimming took 0 bases from V and 0 from J, leaving 9 bases between them. The CDR3 length is 16 residues. Germline CDR1 SGHDT, CDR2 YYEEEE. This CDR3 reads CASSLERFANTGELFF. Here the CDR3 DNA reads TGTGCCAGCAGCTTGGAGAGGTTCGCGAACACCGGGGAGCTGTTTTTT.

The V gene is TRBV27, the J gene TRBJ2-7, with TRBD1 matching 10 bases. J was trimmed by 3 bases and V by 6 bases; bases with no gene match: 5. CDR3 length: 14 residues. Germline CDR1 MNHEY, CDR2 SMNVEV (reference sequence). The CDR3 reads CASSPGTGDYEQYF. CDR3 DNA: TGTGCCAGCAGCCCCGGGACAGGGGACTACGAGCAGTACTTC.

This chain connects TRBV6-1 to TRBJ2-7, with 9 positions matching TRBD1. This CDR3 comprises 14 residues. The V gene end was trimmed by 5 bases and the J gene end by 2 bases; junction bases not matched to a gene: 4. In germline, CDR1 is MNHNS, CDR2 SASEGT. The CDR3, as DNA: TGTGCCAGCAGTCAACAGGGGGCGACCTACGAGCAGTACTTC. This sequence encodes CASSQQGATYEQYF.

This clone was seen repeatedly, ten times or more. The chain couples TRBV27 to TRBJ1-6; the D is unclear. Germline assignment: CDR1 MNHEY and CDR2 SMNVEV (reference sequence). CDR3 length: 13 residues. V was clipped by 2 bases and J by 8 bases, with 7 bases between them. The CDR3 protein is CASSLGNYSPLHF. The CDR3 DNA follows: TGTGCCAGCAGTTTAGGGAACTATTCACCCCTCCACTTT.

The rearrangement uses TRBV19 and TRBJ1-1; D is unclear. Germline lookup yields CDR1 LNHDA and CDR2 SQIVND (reference sequence). The CDR3 is 15 residues long. Trimming took 1 base from V and 3 from J, leaving 12 bases between them. CDR3: CASSIVPHWYTEAFF. CDR3 DNA sequence: TGTGCCAGTAGTATAGTACCCCACTGGTACACTGAAGCTTTCTTT.

This clone appeared many times. The V call is TRBV7-8, the J call TRBJ2-1, with TRBD1 as a possible D gene (5 bases). Trimming took 7 bases from V and 6 from J, leaving 13 bases between them. CDR3 size: 13 residues. The V gene's germline CDR1 is SGHVS and CDR2 FQNEAQ. The CDR3 is CASTQAQFNEQFF. The CDR3, as DNA: TGTGCCAGCACACAGGCGCAGTTCAATGAGCAGTTCTTC.

This rearrangement joins TRBV6-5 to TRBJ1-3, with 9 bases fitting TRBD1. V shed 0 bases, J shed 3 bases, and the junction held 3 bases outside the gene matches. The CDR3 is 16 residues long. The germline gives CDR1 MNHEY, CDR2 SVGAGI. The CDR3 DNA sequence: TGTGCCAGCAGTTACTCGACAGGGGGTGGTGGAAACACCATATATTTT. Residues: CASSYSTGGGGNTIYF.

This clone was detected once. The J gene is TRBJ1-3, the V gene TRBV6-1; D gene unclear. The germline V gene has CDR1 MNHNS and CDR2 SASEGT. V was trimmed by 2 bases and J by 3 bases, leaving 5 bases between them. The CDR3 is 13 residues long. DNA for the CDR3: TGTGCCAGCAGTGAATTCGGTGGAAACACCATATATTTT. Residues: CASSEFGGNTIYF.

This chain links TRBV11-2 with TRBJ1-1; 7 bases fit TRBD1. The CDR3 extends over 14 amino acids. V was clipped by 3 bases and J by 2 bases; unmatched bases: 3. Per germline, CDR1 SGHAT and CDR2 FQNNGV. The CDR3 protein is CASSLYRGNTEAFF. The CDR3 DNA is TGTGCCAGCAGCTTGTACAGGGGCAACACTGAAGCTTTCTTT.

The chain carries TRBV6-5 and TRBJ1-4, with D hard to call. V lost 6 bases and J 8 bases, leaving 16 bases between the germline ends. CDR3 length: 14 amino acids. Germline V gene lookup returns CDR1 MNHEY and CDR2 SVGAGI. CDR3 coding DNA: TGTGCCAGCAGGTCGAGGGCGGTCTGGGAAAAACTGTTTTTT. Residues: CASRSRAVWEKLFF.

This chain joins TRBV13 and TRBJ2-7; tentatively, D is TRBD1 or TRBD2 (5 bases each). Germline assignment: CDR1 PRHDT and CDR2 FYEKMQ (reference sequence). Trimming stripped 3 bases from V and 3 bases from J, with 12 bases between. CDR3 length: 14 amino acids. CDR3 in amino acids: CASSLRGRDYEQYF. The CDR3 DNA reads TGTGCCAGCAGCTTGAGGGGACGAGACTACGAGCAGTACTTC. Filled out from reference TRBV13 and TRBJ2-7, the complete variable domain reads AAGVIQSPRHLIKEKRETATLKCYPIPRHDTVYWYQQGPGQDPQFLISFYEKMQSDKGSIPDRFSAQQFSDYHSELNMSSLELGDSALYFCASSLRGRDYEQYFGPGTRLTVT.

The chain carries TRBV5-6 and TRBJ2-7; TRBD2 matches 8 bases. CDR1 is SGHDT and CDR2 is YYEEEE in the germline V gene. The V gene end was trimmed by 4 bases and the J gene end by 3 bases; junction bases not matched to a gene: 12. The CDR3 loop spans 16 amino acids. The CDR3 DNA reads TGTGCCAGCAGCGGGAGTAGCGGGACCAACTACTACGAGCAGTACTTC. As protein: CASSGSSGTNYYEQYF.

Concerning this clone: The sample has other DNA sequences that encode this CDR3 too. The CDR3 loop is CASSLGGSGNTIYF. Here the CDR3 DNA reads TGTGCCAGCAGCTTGGGAGGGTCTGGAAACACCATATATTTT. The chain employs TRBV5-6 and TRBJ1-3, with unresolved D. Per germline, CDR1 SGHDT and CDR2 YYEEEE. The length of the CDR3 is 14 residues. Between the trimmed V and J ends, which lost 0 bases and 1 base, there was a span of 5 bases.

This rearrangement joins TRBV7-9 to TRBJ2-5; 8 bases line up with TRBD1. Germline CDR1 and CDR2: SEHNR and FQNEAQ (reference sequence). The CDR3 totals 16 residues. With 5 bases clipped from V and 2 bases from J, the junction kept 10 bases outside the gene matches. In DNA, the CDR3 is TGTGCCAGCAGCCTCGGACAGGGTGGGGGTCAAGAGACCCAGTACTTC. Translated, it gives CASSLGQGGGQETQYF.

The chain combines TRBV5-6 with TRBJ2-7, with TRBD1 matching 9 bases. V dropped 7 bases and J dropped 3; count of bases not matched to a gene: 8. In germline, CDR1 is SGHDT, CDR2 YYEEEE. This CDR3 spans 14 amino acids. The CDR3 loop reads CASSERDRVYEQYF. The CDR3 bases are TGTGCCAGCTCCGAGCGGGACAGGGTCTACGAGCAGTACTTC.

The J gene is TRBJ2-3, the V gene TRBV30; a weak D match, TRBD1 (6 bases). The CDR3 is made up of 15 amino acids. The V end lost 5 bases, the J end lost 3 bases, and 18 bases lay between the germline ends. In germline, CDR1 is GTSNPN, CDR2 SVGIG (reference sequence). Here the CDR3 reads CAWVRTARRTDTQYF. CDR3 DNA sequence: TGTGCCTGGGTAAGGACAGCTAGGAGGACAGATACGCAGTATTTT.

This clone has only a few counts. This chain links TRBV9 with TRBJ1-2, with a tentative D call TRBD1 (6 bases). V was trimmed by 3 bases and J by 0 bases, leaving 12 bases between them. The CDR3 covers 15 residues. The V gene's germline CDR1 is SGDLS and CDR2 YYNGEE. CDR3: CASSEGDGANYGYTF. CDR3 bases: TGTGCCAGCAGCGAGGGGGACGGAGCTAACTATGGCTACACCTTC.

Worth noting for this clone: Other DNA sequences within the sample encode an identical CDR3. The chain recombines TRBV7-9 with TRBJ1-5; the D is unclear. This CDR3 region has 12 residues. Per the germline V gene, CDR1 is SEHNR and CDR2 is FQNEAQ (reference sequence). Trimming removed 3 bases from V and 6 bases from J, with 6 bases in between. The CDR3 reads CASSLGTQPQHF. The CDR3 region has the DNA TGTGCCAGCAGCTTGGGCACTCAGCCCCAGCATTTT. The full variable domain, rest sourced from reference TRBV7-9 and TRBJ1-5, is DTGVSQNPRHKITKRGQNVTFRCDPISEHNRLYWYRQTLGQGPEFLTYFQNEAQLEKSRLLSDRFSAERPKGSFSTLEIQRTEQGDSAMYLCASSLGTQPQHFGDGTRLSIL.

This rearrangement joins TRBV18 to TRBJ2-2, with D possibly TRBD2 on 5 matching bases. CDR3 length equals 15 residues. CDR1 and CDR2 (germline): KGHSH, LQKENI. V lost 3 bases and J lost 4, with 12 bases in between. CDR3 loop: CASSPRPGSTGELFF. The CDR3 coding sequence is TGTGCCAGCTCACCTCGTCCGGGAAGCACCGGGGAGCTGTTTTTT.

In nucleotides, the CDR3 is TGTGCCTGGAGTGTACAAGGGGCGCCGGGGAATGAGCAGTTCTTC. This translates into CAWSVQGAPGNEQFF. The rearrangement joins TRBV30 to TRBJ2-1; D tentatively reads TRBD1 or TRBD2 (5 bases each). V gave up 0 bases and J gave up 7 bases, with 16 bases separating them. Germline CDR1 reads GTSNPN; CDR2 reads SVGIG (reference sequence). CDR3 size: 15 residues.

This chain joins TRBV5-4 and TRBJ2-3, with D perhaps TRBD1 (6 bases). V lost 4 bases, J lost 2 bases, and 17 bases lay in between. This CDR3 has 16 amino acids. CDR1 SGHNT and CDR2 YYREEE come from the germline V gene (reference sequence). The CDR3 loop reads CASSQGGQLATDTQYF. The DNA for the CDR3 is TGTGCCAGCAGCCAAGGAGGACAGTTAGCCACAGATACGCAGTATTTT.

V usage is TRBV11-2 and J usage is TRBJ2-1; the D is unclear. CDR1 and CDR2 (germline): SGHAT, FQNNGV. The CDR3 length is 15 residues. The germline V and J ends were trimmed by 5 bases and 2 bases, with 13 bases remaining between them. CDR3 amino acids: CASSPTLLAYNEQFF. The CDR3 DNA follows: TGTGCCAGCAGCCCCACCCTTCTCGCCTACAATGAGCAGTTCTTC. Looking up the rest from reference TRBV11-2 and TRBJ2-1 gives the full variable domain: EAGVAQSPRYKIIEKRQSVAFWCNPISGHATLYWYQQILGQGPKLLIQFQNNGVVDDSQLPKDRFSAERLKGVDSTLKIQPAKLEDSAVYLCASSPTLLAYNEQFFGPGTRLTVL.

This sequence joins TRBV7-9 and TRBJ2-2; tentative D call: TRBD1 (6 bases). The CDR3 totals 16 residues. Germline V gene lookup returns CDR1 SEHNR and CDR2 FQNEAQ (reference sequence). V lost 5 bases to trimming and J lost 3 bases, with 16 bases between them. CDR3 sequence: CASSPRGTVHTGELFF. The CDR3, as DNA: TGTGCCAGCAGCCCGAGGGGGACGGTTCACACCGGGGAGCTGTTTTTT.

This sequence joins TRBV5-1 and TRBJ2-3; D gene uncertain. Germline CDR1 is SGHRS and CDR2 is YFSETQ. The CDR3 length is 15 residues. Trimming cost V 3 bases and J 0 bases, with 11 bases left between them. The CDR3 here is CASSSLAPSTDTQYF. The CDR3 nucleotides read TGCGCCAGCAGCTCCTTAGCACCAAGCACAGATACGCAGTATTTT.

About this clone: Within the sample, other DNA sequences also encode this same CDR3. The rearrangement uses TRBV9 and TRBJ1-1; possible D gene TRBD1, 5 bases. V lost 0 bases to trimming and J lost 5 bases, with 8 bases between them. The CDR3 runs to 13 residues. CDR1 and CDR2 from the germline V gene are SGDLS and YYNGEE. CDR3 nucleotides: TGTGCCAGCAGCGTAGGGGGCGCGACTGAAGCTTTCTTT. Residues: CASSVGGATEAFF.